This T cell receptor beta chain emerged from a study of T cells in Graves' hyperthyroidism and ophthalmopathy. Study-wide results and limits: The blood repertoire included most of the expanded thyroid clonotypes above 0.001.

Using RNA transcripts as the source, TCR beta CDR3 regions were amplified. First-round RT-PCR targeting the TCR CDR3 was performed with the HTBI primer set. TCRdb itself ran the multiplex PCR reads through MiXCR, one entry per CDR3 protein. The sample shows 500,000 to 750,000 distinct CDR3 sequences, 35% to 55% of them seen only once. Newly diagnosed patients aged 18 to 65 had hyperthyroidism of under 2 months' duration. This clonotype has ten or more counts. Antigen specificity is unknown. The CDR3 loop spans 17 amino acids. Germline CDR1 is LGHNT and CDR2 is FRNRAP. J gave up 7 bases and V 0 bases, and 7 bases lay outside the gene matches.

The specimen was peripheral blood or thyroid tissue (not recorded which). The TCR originated in a woman between 18 and 29 years old with Graves' hyperthyroidism. The chain has TRBV12-5 and TRBJ1-6; 9 bases align to TRBD1. The DNA of the CDR3 is TGTGCTAGTGGTTTGGTATTGGGACAGGGTGACAATTCACCCCTCCACTTT. Translated: CASGLVLGQGDNSPLHF.